This T cell receptor beta chain appears in the sequencing data of a study of beta chain features in type 1 diabetes. Background on the study: On cell yields, gender and age, patients and healthy donors were similar.

This clone was detected a few times. Its specificity is unknown. Expressed TCRB transcripts were sequenced because the isolated RNA had all been reverse transcribed beforehand. Some clones are missing from TCRdb's copy, which holds only in-frame ones; the method was immunoSEQ multiplex PCR. The data hold 600,000 to 750,000 clones, with approximately 13% observed a single time. Overall study results and limits: Compared with healthy donors, patients appeared to share more similar naive, central memory and regulatory TCRB repertoires. Within each of all four CD4+ subsets, Type 1 diabetes patients had TCRB CDR3s that were moderately but significantly shorter.

Once sorted, every population was more than 98% pure. Germline values: CDR1 SGHVS, CDR2 FNYEAQ. CDR3 length: 15 residues. The germline V and J ends were trimmed by 1 base and 2 bases, with 10 bases remaining between them. The rearrangement uses TRBV7-6 and TRBJ2-3; D unclear. The specimen was naive CD4+ T cells from blood. This clonotype was sampled from a man aged 25-45 years with type 1 diabetes. Written as DNA, the CDR3 is TGTGCCAGCAGCTTAGGAATAGAAATCACAGATACGCAGTATTTT. Its translation is CASSLGIEITDTQYF.